The 10 T cell receptor beta chains below come from one sample, sequenced in a study of OX40 agonist ivuxolimab in advanced cancers. The assay was immunoSEQ multiplex PCR, and TCRdb's table has in-frame clones only and misses some. The profile covers 60,000 or so clones, with 80% to 95% appearing a single time and under 15% taken by the ten largest. The sequenced sample was CD4+ or CD8+ T cells sorted from blood, obtained in a trial of the OX40 agonist ivuxolimab. These receptors were taken from an adult with an advanced solid tumor such as melanoma, head and neck, liver or kidney cancer.

In DNA form, the CDR3 reads TGCGCCAGCAGTGAGGCGTCAGAGCCTCGAGAGACCCAGTACTTC. This gives the protein CASSEASEPRETQYF. V and J are TRBV10-2 and TRBJ2-5; no definite D call. Trimming shortened V by 2 bases and J by 4 bases, and 14 bases separated the two germline ends. CDR1 WSHSY and CDR2 SAAADI come from the germline V gene. The CDR3 spans 15 residues.

The chain carries TRBV7-2 and TRBJ1-3; no clear D. CDR1 is SGHTA, CDR2 FQGNSA, per germline. This CDR3 has 14 residues. The V gene lost 2 bases and the J gene lost 3 bases, with 8 bases spanning the gap. As DNA, the CDR3 is TGTGCCAGCAGCTTAATAAAAGGTGGAAACACCATATATTTT. Translating gives CASSLIKGGNTIYF.

V gene TRBV9 combines with J gene TRBJ2-5; 7 bases agree with TRBD2. J was trimmed by 3 bases and V by 0 bases; bases with no gene match: 5. Germline values: CDR1 SGDLS, CDR2 YYNGEE. The CDR3 totals 15 residues. The CDR3 region has the DNA TGTGCCAGCAGCGTAGGGGGCGCGGGAGAAGAGACCCAGTACTTC. Protein sequence: CASSVGGAGEETQYF.

J is TRBJ1-3 and V is TRBV19; D gene ambiguous. CDR3 length: 16 amino acids. Trimming cost V 3 bases and J 3 bases, with 15 bases left between them. CDR1 is LNHDA, CDR2 SQIVND, per germline (reference sequence). The CDR3 DNA sequence: TGTGCCAGTAGTATGGCTCCGGGTGGGAGTGGAAACACCATATATTTT. Translated: CASSMAPGGSGNTIYF.

The V and J genes are TRBV4-3 and TRBJ2-5, with 9 bases matching TRBD2. This CDR3 has 17 residues. V trimming: 0 bases; J trimming: 3 bases; junction bases outside the gene matches: 8. Germline-derived CDR1 and CDR2 are LGHNA and YSLEER. In DNA form, the CDR3 reads TGCGCCAGCAGCCAAGAGGAAGGAGTAGCGGGAGAAGAGACCCAGTACTTC. As protein: CASSQEEGVAGEETQYF.

This clone was recorded once. The chain employs TRBV7-2 and TRBJ2-5; 7 positions match TRBD2. This CDR3 spans 14 amino acids. CDR1 and CDR2 from the germline V gene are SGHTA and FQGNSA. V lost 5 bases and J lost 4; bases outside the gene matches: 7. In DNA form, the CDR3 reads TGTGCCAGCAGCCCTAGGGCGGGAGTAGAGACCCAGTACTTC. Protein sequence: CASSPRAGVETQYF.

This sequence joins TRBV19 and TRBJ1-2; 8 nucleotides match TRBD1. Germline assignment: CDR1 LNHDA and CDR2 SQIVND (reference sequence). Trimming at V came to 5 bases and at J to 0 bases, leaving 11 bases not matched to a gene. The CDR3 spans 17 residues. The CDR3 region has the DNA TGTGCCAGTAGTCCAGGACAGGGAGACTTTGCTAACTATGGCTACACCTTC. Residues: CASSPGQGDFANYGYTF.

This CDR3 is CASSLWGRPDTEAFF. Here the CDR3 DNA reads TGTGCCAGCAGCCTCTGGGGGAGGCCTGACACTGAAGCTTTCTTT. The chain carries TRBV6-5 and TRBJ1-1, with D possibly TRBD1 on 5 matching bases. Germline V gives CDR1 MNHEY, CDR2 SVGAGI. The CDR3 is 15 amino acids. V dropped 6 bases and J dropped 3 bases, with 17 bases sitting between them.

The genes are TRBV7-3 and TRBJ2-3; a possible D gene is TRBD1 (5 bases). The CDR3 has 16 amino acids. V lost 0 bases and J lost 2, with 12 bases in between. The germline CDR1 and CDR2 sequences are SGHTA and FQGTGA. Written as DNA, the CDR3 is TGTGCCAGCAGCTTAACGTCAGGGCGGTTCACAGATACGCAGTATTTT. Protein product: CASSLTSGRFTDTQYF.

This chain uses TRBV6-1 with TRBJ2-7, with TRBD1 as a possible D gene (6 bases). Germline loops: CDR1 MNHNS, CDR2 SASEGT. Between the trimmed V and J ends, which lost 3 bases and 0 bases, there was a span of 9 bases. The CDR3 has 14 residues. CDR3: CASSDRGNSYEQYF. The CDR3 DNA follows: TGTGCCAGCAGTGACAGGGGAAACTCCTACGAGCAGTACTTC.